The sequence of this TCR beta chain was determined in a study of cytomegalovirus exposure and HLA in healthy donors. From germline, CDR1 is LGHNA and CDR2 YNFKEQ. The junction had 3 bases not matched to a gene; V was cut back by 1 base and J by 4 bases. The CDR3 extends over 16 amino acids. Primers: 60 Vbeta forward and 13 Jbeta reverse. This table comes from immunoSEQ multiplex PCR, and its TCRdb copy is limited to in-frame clones, with some not included. The listing contains some 60,000 clones. J is TRBJ2-7 and V is TRBV4-2, with 14 nucleotides matching TRBD2. This receptor was obtained from a man aged 25 to 40 in good health and CMV-seropositive. The sample taken for sequencing was PBMCs. CDR3: CASSQVGTSGGYEQYF. The CDR3 coding sequence is TGTGCCAGCAGCCAAGTGGGGACTAGCGGGGGATACGAGCAGTACTTC.